The clone carrying this TCR beta chain was counted many times. Its antigen is undetermined. The data stem from a study of neurological immune-mediated disorders. It was by 5'RACE with 10-nucleotide random UMIs that the cDNA was made. TCRdb analysed the 5' RACE reads with MiXCR anew, one entry per CDR3 protein. The sample lists roughly 100,000 distinct CDR3 sequences; 11% were seen once. Time point noted: longitudinal time-point 3. V lost 3 bases, J lost 3 bases, and 6 bases lay in between. The CDR3 extends over 14 amino acids. Germline lookup yields CDR1 LGHDT and CDR2 YNNKEL (reference sequence). The study's findings and limits: TCR clonal expansion peaked in HTLV-1-associated myelopathy patients and was lowest in multiple sclerosis patients. No CDR3 amino acid sequences were shared by expanded clones across subjects, suggesting private repertoires in all groups.

Sequencing was performed on PBMCs. The rearrangement joins TRBV3-1 to TRBJ2-6; D is uncertain. This receptor was taken from a female donor with HTLV-1-associated myelopathy (HAM/TSP). The CDR3 sequence: CASSQSLGANVLTF. Written as DNA, the CDR3 is TGTGCCAGCAGCCAGTCCCTTGGGGCCAACGTCCTGACTTTC.